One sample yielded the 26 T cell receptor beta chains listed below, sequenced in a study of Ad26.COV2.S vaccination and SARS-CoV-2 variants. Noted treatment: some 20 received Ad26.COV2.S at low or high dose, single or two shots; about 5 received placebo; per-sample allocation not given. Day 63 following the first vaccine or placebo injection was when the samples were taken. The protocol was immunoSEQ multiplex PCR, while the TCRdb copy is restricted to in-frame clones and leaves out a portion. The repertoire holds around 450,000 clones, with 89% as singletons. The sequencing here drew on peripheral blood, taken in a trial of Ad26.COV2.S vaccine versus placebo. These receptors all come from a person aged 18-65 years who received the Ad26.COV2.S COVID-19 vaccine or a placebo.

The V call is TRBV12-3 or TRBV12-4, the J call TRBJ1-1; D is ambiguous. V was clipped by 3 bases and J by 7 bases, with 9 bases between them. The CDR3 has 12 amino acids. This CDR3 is CASSLAVGEAFF. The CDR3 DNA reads TGTGCCAGCAGTTTGGCGGTGGGTGAAGCTTTCTTT.

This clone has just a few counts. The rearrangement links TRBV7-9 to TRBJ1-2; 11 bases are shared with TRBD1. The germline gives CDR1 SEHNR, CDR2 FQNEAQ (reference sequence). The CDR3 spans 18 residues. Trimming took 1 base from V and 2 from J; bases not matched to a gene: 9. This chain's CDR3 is CASSLDGTGGPGNYGYTF. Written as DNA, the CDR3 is TGTGCCAGCAGCTTAGATGGGACAGGGGGTCCCGGCAACTATGGCTACACCTTC. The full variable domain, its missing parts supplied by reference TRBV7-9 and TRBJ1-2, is DTGVSQNPRHKITKRGQNVTFRCDPISEHNRLYWYRQTLGQGPEFLTYFQNEAQLEKSRLLSDRFSAERPKGSFSTLEIQRTEQGDSAMYLCASSLDGTGGPGNYGYTFGSGTRLTVV.

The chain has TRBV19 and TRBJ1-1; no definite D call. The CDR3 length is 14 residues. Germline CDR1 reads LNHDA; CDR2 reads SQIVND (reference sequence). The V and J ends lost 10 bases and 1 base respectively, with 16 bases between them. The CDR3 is CATLDQGRNTEAFF. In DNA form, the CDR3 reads TGTGCCACCCTAGACCAAGGGAGGAACACTGAAGCTTTCTTT.

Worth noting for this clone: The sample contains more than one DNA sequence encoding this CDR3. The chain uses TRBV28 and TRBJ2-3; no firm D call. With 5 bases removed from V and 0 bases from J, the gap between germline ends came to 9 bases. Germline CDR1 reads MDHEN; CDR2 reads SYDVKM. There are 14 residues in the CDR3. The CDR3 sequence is CASSLPGSTDTQYF. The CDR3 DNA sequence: TGTGCCAGCAGTCTGCCCGGGAGCACAGATACGCAGTATTTT.

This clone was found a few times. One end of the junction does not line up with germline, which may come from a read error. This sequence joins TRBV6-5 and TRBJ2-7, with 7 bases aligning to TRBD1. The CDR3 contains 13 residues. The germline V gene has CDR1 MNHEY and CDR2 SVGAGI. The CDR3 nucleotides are TGTGCCAGCAGAGGCATTACTGGGACAGAAATAGTCTTC. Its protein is CASRGITGTEIVF.

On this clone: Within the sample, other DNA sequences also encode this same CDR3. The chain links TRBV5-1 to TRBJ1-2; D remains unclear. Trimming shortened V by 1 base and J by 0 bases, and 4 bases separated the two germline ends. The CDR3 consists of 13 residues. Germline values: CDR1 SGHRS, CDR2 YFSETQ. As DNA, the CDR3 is TGCGCCAGCAGCTTGACGGCTAACTATGGCTACACCTTC. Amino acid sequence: CASSLTANYGYTF. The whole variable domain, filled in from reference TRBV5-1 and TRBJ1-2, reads KAGVTQTPRYLIKTRGQQVTLSCSPISGHRSVSWYQQTPGQGLQFLFEYFSETQRNKGNFPGRFSGRQFSNSRSEMNVSTLELGDSALYLCASSLTANYGYTFGSGTRLTVV.

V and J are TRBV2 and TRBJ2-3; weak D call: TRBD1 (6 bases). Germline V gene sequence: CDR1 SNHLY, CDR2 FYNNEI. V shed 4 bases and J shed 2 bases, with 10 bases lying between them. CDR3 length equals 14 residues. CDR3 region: CASSVQGITDTQYF. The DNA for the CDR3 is TGTGCCAGCAGTGTACAGGGAATCACAGATACGCAGTATTTT.

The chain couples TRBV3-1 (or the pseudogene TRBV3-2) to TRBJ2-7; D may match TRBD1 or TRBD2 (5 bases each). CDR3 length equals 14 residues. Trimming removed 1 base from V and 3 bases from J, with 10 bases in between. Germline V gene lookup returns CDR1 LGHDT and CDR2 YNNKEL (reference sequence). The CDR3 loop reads CASSQGGPIYEQYF. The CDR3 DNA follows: TGTGCCAGCAGCCAAGGGGGACCGATCTACGAGCAGTACTTC.

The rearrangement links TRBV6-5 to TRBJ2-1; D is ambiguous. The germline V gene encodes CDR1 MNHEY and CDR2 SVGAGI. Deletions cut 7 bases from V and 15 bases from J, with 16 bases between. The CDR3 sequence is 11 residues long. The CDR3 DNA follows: TGTGCCAGCATTGCTTATCCCACTCCGTTCTTC. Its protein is CASIAYPTPFF.

Here the CDR3 reads CASIMQGGYNSPLHF. CDR3 DNA sequence: TGTGCCAGCATTATGCAGGGAGGATATAATTCACCCCTCCACTTT. The chain links TRBV6-5 to TRBJ1-6; TRBD1 is a possible D gene (5 bases). This CDR3 contains 15 residues. Germline CDR1 reads MNHEY; CDR2 reads SVGAGI. V gave up 7 bases and J gave up 4 bases, with 14 bases separating them.

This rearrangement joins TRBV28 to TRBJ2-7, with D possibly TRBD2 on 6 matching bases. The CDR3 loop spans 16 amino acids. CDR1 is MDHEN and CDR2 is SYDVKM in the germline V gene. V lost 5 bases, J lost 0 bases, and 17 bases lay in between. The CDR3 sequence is CASSPPLGLSSYEQYF. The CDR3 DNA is TGTGCCAGCAGTCCCCCTCTAGGACTATCCTCCTACGAGCAGTACTTC. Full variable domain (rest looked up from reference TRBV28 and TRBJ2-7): DVKVTQSSRYLVKRTGEKVFLECVQDMDHENMFWYRQDPGLGLRLIYFSYDVKMKEKGDIPEGYSVSREKKERFSLILESASTNQTSMYLCASSPPLGLSSYEQYFGPGTRLTVT.

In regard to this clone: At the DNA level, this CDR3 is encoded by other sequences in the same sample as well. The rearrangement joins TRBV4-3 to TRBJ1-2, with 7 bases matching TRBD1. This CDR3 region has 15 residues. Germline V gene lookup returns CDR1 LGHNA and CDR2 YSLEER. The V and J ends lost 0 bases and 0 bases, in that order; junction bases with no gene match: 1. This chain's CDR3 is CASSQETGANYGYTF. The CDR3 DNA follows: TGCGCCAGCAGCCAAGAAACAGGGGCTAACTATGGCTACACCTTC.

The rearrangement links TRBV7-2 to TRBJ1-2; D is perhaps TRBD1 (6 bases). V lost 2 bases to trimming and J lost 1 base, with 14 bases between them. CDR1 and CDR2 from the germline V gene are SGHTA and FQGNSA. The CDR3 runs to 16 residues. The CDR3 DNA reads TGTGCCAGCAGCTTACGTTCGGGACATTTTAACTATGGCTACACCTTC. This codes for CASSLRSGHFNYGYTF.

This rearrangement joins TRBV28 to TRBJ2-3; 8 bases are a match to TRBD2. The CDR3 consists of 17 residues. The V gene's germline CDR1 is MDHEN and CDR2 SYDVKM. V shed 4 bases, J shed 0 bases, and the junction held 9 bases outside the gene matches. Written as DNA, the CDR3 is TGTGCCAGCAGTTCCCCCAGGACTAGCAAGAGCACAGATACGCAGTATTTT. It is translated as CASSSPRTSKSTDTQYF.

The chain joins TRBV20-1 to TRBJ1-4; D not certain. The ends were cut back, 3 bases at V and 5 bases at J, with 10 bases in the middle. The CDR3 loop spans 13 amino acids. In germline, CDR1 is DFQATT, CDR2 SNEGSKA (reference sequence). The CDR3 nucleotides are TGCAGTGCTAGTGAACCTGGGAATGAAAAACTGTTTTTT. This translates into CSASEPGNEKLFF.

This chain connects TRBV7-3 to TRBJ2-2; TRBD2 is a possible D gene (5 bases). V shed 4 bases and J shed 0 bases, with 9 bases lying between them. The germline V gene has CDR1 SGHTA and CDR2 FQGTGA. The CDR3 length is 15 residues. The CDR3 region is CASSSSPANTGELFF. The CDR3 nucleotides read TGTGCCAGCAGCTCTAGCCCGGCGAACACCGGGGAGCTGTTTTTT.

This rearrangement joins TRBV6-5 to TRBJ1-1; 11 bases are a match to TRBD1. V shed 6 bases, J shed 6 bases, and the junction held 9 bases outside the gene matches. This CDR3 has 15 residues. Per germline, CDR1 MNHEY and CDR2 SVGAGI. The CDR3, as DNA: TGTGCCAGCAGGGTAGGACAGGGGGCTAGCGCTGAAGCTTTCTTT. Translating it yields CASRVGQGASAEAFF.

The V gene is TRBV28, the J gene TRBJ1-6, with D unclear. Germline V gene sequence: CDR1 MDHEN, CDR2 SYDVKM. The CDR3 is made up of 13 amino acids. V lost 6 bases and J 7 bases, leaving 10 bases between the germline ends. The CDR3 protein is CASSIDTNSPLHF. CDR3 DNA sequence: TGTGCCAGCAGCATTGACACCAATTCACCCCTCCACTTT.

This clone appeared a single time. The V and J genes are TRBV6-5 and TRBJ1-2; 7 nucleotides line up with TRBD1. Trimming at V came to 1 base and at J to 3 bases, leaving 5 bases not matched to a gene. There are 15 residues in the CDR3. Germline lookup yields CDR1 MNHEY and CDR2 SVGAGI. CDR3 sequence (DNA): TGTGCCAGCAGTTACTGGAAGGGGGCGGACTATGGCTACACCTTC. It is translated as CASSYWKGADYGYTF.

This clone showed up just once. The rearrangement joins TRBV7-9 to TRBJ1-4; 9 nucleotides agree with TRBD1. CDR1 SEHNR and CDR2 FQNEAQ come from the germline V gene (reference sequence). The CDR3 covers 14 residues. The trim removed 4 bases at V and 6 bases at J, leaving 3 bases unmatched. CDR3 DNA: TGTGCCAGCAGCTCCGACAGGGGGGATGAAAAACTGTTTTTT. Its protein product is CASSSDRGDEKLFF.

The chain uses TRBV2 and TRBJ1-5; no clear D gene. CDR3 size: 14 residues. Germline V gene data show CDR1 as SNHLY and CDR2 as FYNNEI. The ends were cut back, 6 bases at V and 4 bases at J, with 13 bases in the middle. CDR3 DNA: TGTGCCAGCAGCGTAATCCGACTTAATCAGCCCCAGCATTTT. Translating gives CASSVIRLNQPQHF.

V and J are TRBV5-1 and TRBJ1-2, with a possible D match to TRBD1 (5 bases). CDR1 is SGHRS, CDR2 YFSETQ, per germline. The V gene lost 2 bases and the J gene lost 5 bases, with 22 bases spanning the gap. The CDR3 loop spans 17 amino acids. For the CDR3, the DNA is TGCGCCAGCAGCTTTCCCGGTTTCGGGGGGAAGGGGTATGGCTACACCTTC. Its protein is CASSFPGFGGKGYGYTF.

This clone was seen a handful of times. The CDR3 region is CASSPTSGGAGEQFF. The CDR3 region has the DNA TGTGCCAGCAGTCCGACTAGCGGGGGGGCCGGCGAGCAGTTCTTC. The gene calls are TRBV2 and TRBJ2-1; TRBD2 matches at 14 bases. V was pared by 5 bases and J by 10 bases, with 7 bases of the junction left unmatched. Germline lookup yields CDR1 SNHLY and CDR2 FYNNEI. The CDR3 is 15 amino acids.

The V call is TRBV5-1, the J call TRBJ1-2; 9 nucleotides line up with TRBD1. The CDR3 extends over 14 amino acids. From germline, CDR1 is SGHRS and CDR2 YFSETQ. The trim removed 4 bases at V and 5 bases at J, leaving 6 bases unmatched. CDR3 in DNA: TGCGCCAGCAGCCCCGCCGGACAGGGGTATGGCTACACCTTC. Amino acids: CASSPAGQGYGYTF.

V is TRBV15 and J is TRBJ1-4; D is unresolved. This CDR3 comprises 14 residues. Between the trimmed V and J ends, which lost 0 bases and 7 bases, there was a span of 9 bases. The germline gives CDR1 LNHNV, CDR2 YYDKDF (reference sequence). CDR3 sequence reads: CATSRDWEVEKLFF. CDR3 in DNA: TGTGCCACCAGCAGAGATTGGGAGGTTGAAAAACTGTTTTTT.

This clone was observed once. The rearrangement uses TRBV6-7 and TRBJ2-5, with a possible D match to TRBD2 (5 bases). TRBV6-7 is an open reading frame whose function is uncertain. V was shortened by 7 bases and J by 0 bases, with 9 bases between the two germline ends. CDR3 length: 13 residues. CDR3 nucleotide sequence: TGTGCCAGCATCACCGGGAACCAAGAGACCCAGTACTTC. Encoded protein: CASITGNQETQYF.